The next 21 T cell receptor beta chains were all read from a single sample in a study of metastatic and nonmetastatic thyroid tumors. TCRdb called clones again from the PCR reads with MiXCR. The sample has 25,000 to 35,000 clones; 17% are singletons. No treatment had been given to any patient before thyroid surgery. The source material was blood. The receptor set was obtained from a female donor with papillary thyroid cancer or a benign thyroid nodule (not recorded which). Some clones in this sample may be carry-over from other donors' samples.

This clone was picked up many times. Being one base from a much bigger clone, this may be a read error. The chain uses TRBV6-2 or TRBV6-3 and TRBJ2-7; 7 bases are a match to TRBD2. The CDR3 is 14 amino acids. In germline, CDR1 is MNHEY, CDR2 SVGEGT. In DNA, the CDR3 is TGTGCCAGCAGTTACGGGACTAACTCCTACGAGCGGTACTTC. The encoded protein is CASSYGTNSYERYF.

With respect to this clone: A junction boundary mismatches the germline segment, possibly from a read error. This chain links TRBV3-1 with TRBJ2-2; 9 bases line up with TRBD1. Germline CDR1 is LGHDT and CDR2 is YNNKEL (reference sequence). This CDR3 is built from 15 residues. The CDR3 coding sequence is TGTCCCAGCAGGCAAGGGGACAGGGACACCGGGGAGCTCTTTTTT. It yields the protein CPSRQGDRDTGELFF.

There are many counts of this clone. The rearrangement uses TRBV28 and TRBJ2-2; 7 nucleotides agree with TRBD1. Germline loops: CDR1 MDHEN, CDR2 SYDVKM. The CDR3 runs 15 residues. V lost 8 bases to trimming and J lost 1 base; unmatched junction nucleotides: 7. The CDR3 reads CASLIRQGNTGELFF. The CDR3 coding sequence is TGTGCCAGCTTAATTCGACAGGGGAACACCGGGGAGCTGTTTTTT.

This clone was found many times. This chain links TRBV18 with TRBJ1-3; perhaps TRBD1 as D (5 bases). The CDR3 has 16 amino acids. Germline CDR1 and CDR2: KGHSH and LQKENI. V shed 0 bases and J shed 0 bases, with 9 bases lying between them. CDR3 protein: CASSPPGGDSGNTIYF. The CDR3 DNA reads as TGTGCCAGCTCACCACCGGGGGGAGACTCTGGAAACACCATATATTTT.

This clone rates as medium-sized. The genes are TRBV12-3 or TRBV12-4 and TRBJ2-7, with 10 bases that match TRBD1. The V gene end was trimmed by 7 bases and the J gene end by 4 bases; junction bases not matched to a gene: 10. CDR3 length equals 15 residues. CDR3 DNA sequence: TGTGCCAGCACCCCTTCAGCGGGACAGGGGTACGAGCAGTACTTC. Translated, it gives CASTPSAGQGYEQYF.

Note on this clone: A read error may account for a junction end that differs from germline. This rearrangement joins TRBV20-1 to TRBJ2-5; D is ambiguous. CDR1 and CDR2 from the germline V gene are DFQATT and SNEGSKA (reference sequence). The CDR3 loop spans 14 amino acids. The CDR3 nucleotides are TGCAGTGCTAGAGATCCGCGGTACCAAGAGACCAAGTACTTC. Translating it yields CSARDPRYQETKYF.

This clone was detected ten times or more. V usage is TRBV3-1 and J usage is TRBJ1-1; D remains unclear. Germline V lookup: CDR1 LGHDT, CDR2 YNNKEL (reference sequence). This CDR3 is built from 16 residues. The ends were cut back, 0 bases at V and 0 bases at J, with 11 bases in the middle. Here the CDR3 reads CASSQEGRVVNTEAFF. CDR3 coding DNA: TGTGCCAGCAGCCAAGAAGGGAGGGTTGTGAACACTGAAGCTTTCTTT.

This clone was recorded many times. The chain links TRBV29-1 to TRBJ2-1; perhaps TRBD2 as D (5 bases). This CDR3 spans 13 amino acids. Trimming removed 5 bases at V and 6 bases at J, with 14 bases between. Germline V gene sequence: CDR1 SQVTM, CDR2 ANQGSEA. CDR3 amino acids: CSVQREQSNEQFF. The CDR3 DNA reads as TGCAGCGTTCAACGGGAACAAAGCAATGAGCAGTTCTTC.

Many counts were recorded for this clone. One base away lies a much larger clone, so this may be a sequencing read error. The chain recombines TRBV10-3 with TRBJ1-2, with D possibly matching TRBD1 (6 bases). The CDR3 extends over 13 amino acids. Germline assignment: CDR1 ENHRY and CDR2 SYGVKD. The CDR3 DNA reads TGTGCCATCGGTGAGGGGGTAACCTATGGCTACACCTTC. Protein sequence: CAIGEGVTYGYTF.

The chain employs TRBV24-1 and TRBJ2-1; D gene unclear. The CDR3 spans 17 residues. Germline CDR1 KGHDR, CDR2 SFDVKD. V lost 4 bases and J lost 7, with 22 bases in between. The CDR3 sequence is CATSDTPWGGWRNEQFF. Written as DNA, the CDR3 is TGTGCCACCAGTGACACCCCATGGGGTGGGTGGCGGAATGAGCAGTTCTTC.

Comment on this clone: A junction boundary mismatches the germline segment, possibly from a read error. CDR3 sequence: CVSSFQVNTGELFF. The CDR3 nucleotides are TGTGTCAGCAGCTTCCAGGTGAACACCGGGGAGCTGTTTTTT. The rearrangement joins TRBV11-3 to TRBJ2-2; D remains ambiguous. The CDR3 runs to 14 residues. Looked up from germline, CDR1 is SGHNT and CDR2 is YENEEA.

This clone was seen only a few times. This could be a read error, since a much larger clone is one nucleotide away. The rearrangement links TRBV7-9 to TRBJ2-3; possibly TRBD1 for D (5 bases). The V and J ends lost 1 base and 5 bases respectively, with 7 bases between them. The CDR3 spans 13 residues. Germline CDR1 SEHNR, CDR2 FQNEAQ (reference sequence). The CDR3 protein is CASSLEGIDTQYF. The DNA for the CDR3 is TGTGCCAGCAGCTTAGAGGGGATAGATACGCAGTATTTT.

The sample holds many counts of this clone. The rearrangement joins TRBV2 to TRBJ2-3, with D maybe TRBD2 (6 bases). The CDR3 runs to 14 residues. Germline V gene data show CDR1 as SNHLY and CDR2 as FYNNEI. V was clipped by 5 bases and J by 3 bases, with 12 bases between them. The DNA of the CDR3 is TGTGCCAGCAGTTGGAGCGGGCCAACAGATACGCAGTATTTT. Translation: CASSWSGPTDTQYF.

The sample holds many counts of this clone. This chain connects TRBV2 to TRBJ1-4; D may be TRBD1 (5 bases). The germline CDR1 and CDR2 sequences are SNHLY and FYNNEI. The CDR3 covers 13 residues. The V end was cut by 6 bases, the J end by 7 bases, with 12 bases between. CDR3 loop: CASRRDRGEKLFF. The CDR3 DNA reads as TGTGCCAGCAGAAGGGACCGAGGTGAAAAACTGTTTTTT.

This clone has a count of ten or more. This sequence joins TRBV5-4 and TRBJ1-1, with a tentative D call TRBD1 (6 bases). V shed 3 bases and J shed 7 bases, with 19 bases lying between them. Germline V lookup: CDR1 SGHNT, CDR2 YYREEE (reference sequence). The CDR3 is 15 amino acids. This chain's CDR3 is CASSSRRTEANEAFF. CDR3 in DNA: TGTGCCAGCAGCTCGAGAAGGACAGAGGCCAATGAAGCTTTCTTT.

Ten or more counts support this clone. The chain employs TRBV7-2 and TRBJ2-3, with TRBD2 identical over 8 bases. The V segment lost 5 bases and the J segment 0 bases; nucleotides outside the gene matches: 13. This CDR3 has 18 residues. Germline CDR1 reads SGHTA; CDR2 reads FQGNSA. CDR3: CASSPRGGGAFSTDTQYF. The CDR3, as DNA: TGTGCCAGCAGCCCCCGGGGGGGGGGGGCCTTTAGCACAGATACGCAGTATTTT.

On this clone itself: An end of the junction does not agree with germline; a read error may underlie this. V and J are TRBV7-8 and TRBJ2-2; TRBD2 aligns across 9 bases. The CDR3 has 13 residues. Germline loops: CDR1 SGHVS, CDR2 FQNEAQ. The DNA of the CDR3 is TGTACCATCCAGCGGGAGGACGGGCGGGAGCCGTTTTTT. Its protein is CTIQREDGREPFF.

This clone came up many times. The chain uses TRBV7-9 and TRBJ1-5; TRBD1 agrees at 7 bases. Germline V gives CDR1 SEHNR, CDR2 FQNEAQ (reference sequence). The CDR3 runs 14 residues. The V and J ends lost 1 base and 7 bases, in that order; junction bases with no gene match: 4. The CDR3 DNA is TGTGCCAGCAGCTTAGAGACAGGGCGGCAGCCCCAGCATTTT. It specifies CASSLETGRQPQHF.

This clone was counted many times. This specimen includes other DNA sequences encoding the same CDR3. The rearrangement links TRBV5-1 to TRBJ2-2; possible D gene TRBD2, 5 bases. The CDR3 sequence is 14 residues long. Trimming shortened V by 7 bases and J by 3 bases, and 13 bases separated the two germline ends. CDR1 and CDR2 (germline): SGHRS, YFSETQ. The CDR3 spells CASAEGADTGELFF. Here the CDR3 DNA reads TGCGCCAGCGCCGAGGGCGCGGACACCGGGGAGCTGTTTTTT.

At least ten counts were recorded for this clone. The rearrangement joins TRBV12-5 to TRBJ2-6, with D maybe TRBD1 (6 bases). The CDR3 totals 16 residues. Germline lookup yields CDR1 LGHNT and CDR2 FRNRAP. The germline V and J ends were trimmed by 4 bases and 1 base, with 11 bases remaining between them. CDR3 DNA sequence: TGTGCTAGTGGTTATGGAACAGGGTCTGGGGCCAACGTCCTGACTTTC. Translated, it gives CASGYGTGSGANVLTF.

This clone showed up many times. This chain links TRBV4-1 with TRBJ2-5; 14 positions agree with TRBD2. Trimming at V came to 5 bases and at J to 0 bases, leaving 8 bases not matched to a gene. From germline, CDR1 is MGHRA and CDR2 YSYEKL. There are 18 residues in the CDR3. The CDR3 nucleotides read TGCGCCAGCAGCTGGACTAGCGGGGGGTCCCGGTACCAAGAGACCCAGTACTTC. The encoded protein is CASSWTSGGSRYQETQYF.